The 10 T cell receptor beta chains in this list originate from one sample, sequenced in a study of T cell responses to AZD1222 COVID-19 vaccine. Libraries were prepared by immunoSEQ multiplex PCR; TCRdb keeps only in-frame clonotypes and omits some of them. Altogether more than 150,000 clones are present, 70% to 90% being singletons, with the ten largest covering under 8%. The sample in question was peripheral blood, obtained on day 0 of AZD1222 vaccination. These receptors were taken from an adult in good health.

This clone was counted a single time. The chain recombines TRBV18 with TRBJ2-6, with TRBD1 matching over 10 bases. J gave up 2 bases and V 3 bases, and 7 bases lay outside the gene matches. The CDR3 covers 18 residues. Germline CDR1 reads KGHSH; CDR2 reads LQKENI. The chain's CDR3 is CASSPRQGALPGANVLTF. As DNA, the CDR3 is TGTGCCAGCTCACCCCGACAGGGGGCCCTTCCTGGGGCCAACGTCCTGACTTTC.

V and J are TRBV6-5 and TRBJ1-6; 7 bases line up with TRBD1. V was pared by 4 bases and J by 6 bases, with 9 bases of the junction left unmatched. CDR1 and CDR2 (germline): MNHEY, SVGAGI. The CDR3 covers 16 residues. In DNA form, the CDR3 reads TGTGCCAGCAGTTTAAACAGGGGACGGTCTAATTCACCCCTCCACTTT. It translates to CASSLNRGRSNSPLHF.

This clone has just a few counts. This chain connects TRBV6-2 or TRBV6-3 to TRBJ2-7; D may match TRBD1 or TRBD2 (5 bases each). The V and J ends lost 0 bases and 6 bases respectively, with 21 bases between them. From germline, CDR1 is MNHEY and CDR2 SVGEGT. This CDR3 comprises 17 residues. The CDR3 DNA sequence: TGTGCCAGCAGTTACTCGATCGGGGCTAGCAGCTTCGGCGAGCAGTACTTC. This codes for CASSYSIGASSFGEQYF.

The rearrangement links TRBV30 to TRBJ1-4; 8 bases line up with TRBD1. The CDR3 extends over 15 amino acids. Germline V lookup: CDR1 GTSNPN, CDR2 SVGIG (reference sequence). The ends lost 6 bases at V and 0 bases at J; junction bases unmatched: 6. The CDR3 protein is CACARTGTTNEKLFF. DNA for the CDR3: TGTGCCTGCGCGCGGACAGGGACAACTAATGAAAAACTGTTTTTT.

This chain connects TRBV13 to TRBJ2-1; TRBD2 agrees at 12 bases. The germline CDR1 and CDR2 sequences are PRHDT and FYEKMQ (reference sequence). V was clipped by 5 bases and J by 0 bases; unmatched bases: 5. This CDR3 is 17 amino acids long. The CDR3 protein is CASSRLAGESSYNEQFF. CDR3 in DNA: TGTGCCAGCAGCCGACTAGCGGGGGAGAGCTCCTACAATGAGCAGTTCTTC.

This chain joins TRBV4-2 and TRBJ2-7, with 8 bases that match TRBD2. Germline lookup yields CDR1 LGHNA and CDR2 YNFKEQ. The CDR3 is 15 amino acids. With V trimmed by 5 bases and J by 3 bases, 9 bases remained unmatched. CDR3 residues: CASSASLAGGYEQYF. The DNA for the CDR3 is TGTGCCAGCAGCGCGAGTCTGGCGGGGGGCTACGAGCAGTACTTC.

The chain has TRBV7-9 and TRBJ2-7; 10 bases map to TRBD1. V lost 6 bases, J lost 5 bases, and 7 bases stayed unmatched. The CDR3 sequence is 14 residues long. The germline gives CDR1 SEHNR, CDR2 FQNEAQ (reference sequence). CDR3 bases: TGTGCCAGCAGTAATACCGGGACAGGGGACGAGCAGTACTTC. This gives the protein CASSNTGTGDEQYF.

The chain links TRBV7-8 to TRBJ2-3; tentatively, D is TRBD1 or TRBD2 (5 bases each). Trimming took 5 bases from V and 0 from J, leaving 15 bases between them. The CDR3 is 16 amino acids. Germline V CDR1 and CDR2: SGHVS, FQNEAQ. Here the CDR3 reads CASSRGAGASTDTQYF. CDR3 sequence (DNA): TGTGCCAGCAGCCGAGGAGCCGGGGCTAGCACAGATACGCAGTATTTT.

The chain combines TRBV2 with TRBJ1-5, with D maybe TRBD1 (6 bases). Trimming stripped 8 bases from V and 0 bases from J, with 11 bases between. The CDR3 covers 14 residues. Germline assignment: CDR1 SNHLY and CDR2 FYNNEI. CDR3 in DNA: TGTGCCAGCGAGGGGGGATATAGCAATCAGCCCCAGCATTTT. It specifies CASEGGYSNQPQHF. Variable domain in full (rest from reference TRBV2 and TRBJ1-5): EPEVTQTPSHQVTQMGQEVILRCVPISNHLYFYWYRQILGQKVEFLVSFYNNEISEKSEIFDDQFSVERPDGSNFTLKIRSTKLEDSAMYFCASEGGYSNQPQHFGDGTRLSIL.

This clone was seen only a few times. The CDR3 protein is CASSTGQGTGELFF. CDR3 nucleotides: TGTGCCAGCAGCACGGGACAGGGTACCGGGGAGCTGTTTTTT. The chain has TRBV11-2 and TRBJ2-2, with TRBD1 matching over 9 bases. In germline, CDR1 is SGHAT, CDR2 FQNNGV. The CDR3 is made up of 14 amino acids. V was clipped by 5 bases and J by 5 bases; unmatched bases: 3.